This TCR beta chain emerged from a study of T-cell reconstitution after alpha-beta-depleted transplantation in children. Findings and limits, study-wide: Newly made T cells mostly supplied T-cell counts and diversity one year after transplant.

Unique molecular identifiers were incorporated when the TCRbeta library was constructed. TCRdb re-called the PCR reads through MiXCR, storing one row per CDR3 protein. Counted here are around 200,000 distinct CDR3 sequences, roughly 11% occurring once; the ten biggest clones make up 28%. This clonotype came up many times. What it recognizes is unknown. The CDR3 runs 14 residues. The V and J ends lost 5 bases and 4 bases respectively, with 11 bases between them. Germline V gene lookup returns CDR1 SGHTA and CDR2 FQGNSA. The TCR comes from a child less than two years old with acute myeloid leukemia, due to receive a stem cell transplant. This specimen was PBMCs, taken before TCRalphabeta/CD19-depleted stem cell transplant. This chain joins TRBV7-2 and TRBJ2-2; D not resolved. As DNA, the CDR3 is TGTGCCAGCAGCCGCCTCCCTCCCACCGGGGAGCTGTTTTTT. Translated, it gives CASSRLPPTGELFF.